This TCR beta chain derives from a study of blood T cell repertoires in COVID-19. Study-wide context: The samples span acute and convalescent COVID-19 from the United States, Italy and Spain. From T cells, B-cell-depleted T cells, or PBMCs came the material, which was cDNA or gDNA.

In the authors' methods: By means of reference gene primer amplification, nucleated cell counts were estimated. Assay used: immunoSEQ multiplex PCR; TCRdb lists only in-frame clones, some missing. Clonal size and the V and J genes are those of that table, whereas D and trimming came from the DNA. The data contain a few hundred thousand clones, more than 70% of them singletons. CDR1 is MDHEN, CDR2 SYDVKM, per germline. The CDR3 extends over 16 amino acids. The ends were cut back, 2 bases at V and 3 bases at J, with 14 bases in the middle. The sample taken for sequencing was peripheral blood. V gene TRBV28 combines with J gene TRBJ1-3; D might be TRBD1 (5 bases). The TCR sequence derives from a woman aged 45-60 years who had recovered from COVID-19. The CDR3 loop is CASSLAGTPGGNTIYF. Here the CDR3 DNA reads TGTGCCAGCAGTTTAGCCGGGACTCCCGGTGGAAACACCATATATTTT.